These 5 T cell receptor beta chains share one sample of origin, sequenced in a study of immune heterogeneity within non-small cell lung tumors. The starting template was genomic DNA from bulk tumor, around 610 ng per sample. Several widely spaced biopsies per primary tumor were taken during surgery. Patients went through curative surgery, and their non-small cell lung cancer was untreated and newly diagnosed. Multiplex PCR (32 V and 13 J primers) was used to amplify the TCR beta CDR3. TCRdb redid the calling of the multiplex PCR reads with MiXCR, one entry per CDR3 protein. The sample has tens of thousands of distinct CDR3 sequences; around a quarter are singletons. Sequenced: lung tumor tissue. The receptors stem from a man aged 40-49 years with non-small cell lung cancer.

With respect to this clonotype: A clone one base away is much larger, so this may be a read error. The gene calls are TRBV12-3 or TRBV12-4 and TRBJ1-2; tentatively, D is TRBD1 (6 bases). Trimming removed 5 bases at V and 6 bases at J, with 13 bases between. This CDR3 comprises 13 residues. The CDR3: CASSRQVRDGYTF. CDR3 nucleotide sequence: TGTGCCAGCAGTCGACAGGTCCGGGATGGCTACACCTTC.

This clonotype occurred many times. CDR3 amino acids: CASSSLSNQPQHF. CDR3 sequence (DNA): TGTGCCAGTAGTTCCTTGTCTAATCAGCCCCAGCATTTT. The chain recombines TRBV19 with TRBJ1-5; D is unclear. The CDR3 length is 13 residues. Between the trimmed V and J ends, which lost 5 bases and 4 bases, there was a span of 9 bases. Germline V lookup: CDR1 LNHDA, CDR2 SQIVND (reference sequence).

The chain recombines TRBV9 with TRBJ2-2, with TRBD1 matching over 7 bases. Germline V gene data show CDR1 as SGDLS and CDR2 as YYNGEE. V lost 4 bases, J lost 4 bases, and 13 bases stayed unmatched. CDR3 length equals 17 residues. The CDR3 is CASSPQAQGPGTGELFF. Here the CDR3 DNA reads TGTGCCAGCAGCCCCCAGGCACAGGGGCCGGGCACCGGGGAGCTGTTTTTT.

The genes are TRBV20-1 and TRBJ2-1, with a possible D match to TRBD2 (5 bases). The germline V gene encodes CDR1 DFQATT and CDR2 SNEGSKA (reference sequence). The CDR3 covers 15 residues. Trimming removed 6 bases at V and 3 bases at J, with 18 bases between. In nucleotides, the CDR3 is TGCAGTGCGCAGACTGGTGGCGGGTTCTACAATGAGCAGTTCTTC. Its protein product is CSAQTGGGFYNEQFF.

The chain links TRBV19 to TRBJ1-1; 7 positions match TRBD1. Germline V gene data show CDR1 as LNHDA and CDR2 as SQIVND (reference sequence). V shed 0 bases, J shed 1 base, and the junction held 2 bases outside the gene matches. This CDR3 is built from 15 residues. CDR3 sequence reads: CASSIEAGGNTEAFF. CDR3 coding DNA: TGTGCCAGTAGTATAGAGGCAGGGGGGAACACTGAAGCTTTCTTT.